The 5 T cell receptor beta chains reported below all come from one sample, sequenced in a study of blood T cell repertoires in COVID-19. The table came from immunoSEQ multiplex PCR; TCRdb's copy has only in-frame clones and leaves some out. Counted here are roughly 180,000 clones, around 85% occurring once; the ten biggest clones make up roughly 7.8%. Sample: peripheral blood. Receptor source: a man aged 60-69 years with acute or convalescent COVID-19.

This rearrangement joins TRBV24-1 to TRBJ2-1, with 9 nucleotides matching TRBD1. J lost 4 bases, V lost 6 bases, and 6 bases had no gene match. Germline lookup yields CDR1 KGHDR and CDR2 SFDVKD. The CDR3 runs to 15 residues. The CDR3 spells CATSLPGQGYNEQFF. DNA of the CDR3: TGTGCCACCAGTCTCCCGGGACAGGGTTACAATGAGCAGTTCTTC.

The rearrangement joins TRBV5-1 to TRBJ2-5; D might be TRBD1 (5 bases). Trimming cost V 0 bases and J 2 bases, with 8 bases left between them. CDR1 is SGHRS and CDR2 is YFSETQ in the germline V gene. The CDR3 length is 14 residues. In DNA form, the CDR3 reads TGCGCCAGCAGCTTGGGGACACTGCAAGAGACCCAGTACTTC. Translation gives CASSLGTLQETQYF. Using reference TRBV5-1 and TRBJ2-5 for the parts outside the CDR3, the full variable domain is KAGVTQTPRYLIKTRGQQVTLSCSPISGHRSVSWYQQTPGQGLQFLFEYFSETQRNKGNFPGRFSGRQFSNSRSEMNVSTLELGDSALYLCASSLGTLQETQYFGPGTRLLVL.

The V and J genes are TRBV29-1 and TRBJ2-5; 10 positions match TRBD2. CDR1 is SQVTM, CDR2 ANQGSEA, per germline. The CDR3 is made up of 19 amino acids. V lost 2 bases to trimming and J lost 5 bases; unmatched junction nucleotides: 20. The CDR3 spells CSVEWTLRLAGHLDETQYF. The DNA of the CDR3 is TGCAGCGTTGAATGGACCCTTAGACTAGCGGGCCACTTGGACGAGACCCAGTACTTC.

This clone is a singleton in its sample. J is TRBJ1-5 and V is TRBV28, with 7 nucleotides matching TRBD1. The V gene end was trimmed by 6 bases and the J gene end by 7 bases; junction bases not matched to a gene: 12. Germline CDR1 is MDHEN and CDR2 is SYDVKM. CDR3 length equals 15 residues. The CDR3 DNA reads TGTGCCAGCAGGCAAAGGGACAGAGCTAGACAGCCCCAGCATTTT. This translates into CASRQRDRARQPQHF.

The rearrangement uses TRBV7-9 and TRBJ2-1, with D possibly being TRBD1 (6 bases). The CDR3 runs 14 residues. The ends were cut back, 9 bases at V and 9 bases at J, with 21 bases in the middle. CDR1 is SEHNR and CDR2 is FQNEAQ in the germline V gene (reference sequence). CDR3 sequence: CASRDWDTQGEQFF. CDR3 coding DNA: TGTGCCAGTCGGGATTGGGACACCCAAGGTGAGCAGTTCTTC.